This T cell receptor (beta chain) was captured in a study of shared clonotypes between healthy human individuals. Terminally differentiated effector memory CD45RA+ cells were excluded from the naive CD8 cells, which were CD45RO-negative and positively selected for CCR7. Healthy adults negative for HIV, lacking recent acute infections or vaccinations, served as donors. This clone came up once. Germline values: CDR1 ENHRY, CDR2 SYGVKD. V dropped 3 bases and J dropped 3 bases, with 12 bases sitting between them. This CDR3 has 14 residues. Assay execution proceeded at the deep level. In the study's own analysis: Filtering differed because ImmunoSEQ produced junction-only sequences that carried no quality scores. Using immunoSEQ multiplex PCR, the repertoire was profiled, and TCRdb retains in-frame clones only, with some absent. V, J and clone size are those of that table, while D and trimming were read from the DNA. This table has about 2 million clones, approximately 95% appearing once.

This sequence was found in a man between 18 and 29 years old in good health. V and J are TRBV10-3 and TRBJ2-7; D unresolved. The sequenced sample consisted of naive CD8+ T cells sorted from blood. CDR3 DNA sequence: TGTGCCATCAGTGATCCCTCTGGGGACTACGAGCAGTACTTC. This encodes CAISDPSGDYEQYF.